The 20 T cell receptor beta chains listed next were all sequenced from one sample in a study of somatic mutations in cytotoxic T cells in rheumatoid arthritis. Generated by immunoSEQ multiplex PCR, the TCRdb table keeps only in-frame clones and is missing some. The top ten clones hold approximately 10% of a sample with around 20,000 clones, about four fifths of them seen once. Sequences were obtained from CD8+ T cells sorted from blood. These receptors were obtained from a man between 18 and 35 years old with rheumatoid arthritis.

The chain is built from TRBV4-1 and TRBJ2-7; D remains unclear. The ends were cut back, 0 bases at V and 0 bases at J, with 9 bases in the middle. Germline CDR1 reads MGHRA; CDR2 reads YSYEKL. The CDR3 runs to 15 residues. CDR3 sequence (DNA): TGCGCCAGCAGCCAAGATATTACAGTCTCCTACGAGCAGTACTTC. Its translation: CASSQDITVSYEQYF.

This chain uses TRBV28 with TRBJ2-7, with TRBD2 as a possible D gene (6 bases). V shed 6 bases and J shed 3 bases, with 15 bases lying between them. This CDR3 has 14 residues. CDR1 is MDHEN and CDR2 is SYDVKM in the germline V gene. In DNA, the CDR3 is TGTGCCAGCAGCGCCCCTTACGGGGGCTACGAGCAGTACTTC. Amino acids: CASSAPYGGYEQYF. The variable domain in full, with the rest retrieved from reference TRBV28 and TRBJ2-7, is DVKVTQSSRYLVKRTGEKVFLECVQDMDHENMFWYRQDPGLGLRLIYFSYDVKMKEKGDIPEGYSVSREKKERFSLILESASTNQTSMYLCASSAPYGGYEQYFGPGTRLTVT.

This clone was picked up a small number of times. J is TRBJ2-6 and V is TRBV19; the D is unclear. With 3 bases removed from V and 0 bases from J, the gap between germline ends came to 6 bases. This CDR3 has 15 residues. In germline, CDR1 is LNHDA, CDR2 SQIVND (reference sequence). DNA of the CDR3: TGTGCCAGTAGTATGGTCGTCTCTGGGGCCAACGTCCTGACTTTC. It specifies CASSMVVSGANVLTF.

This chain connects TRBV27 to TRBJ2-1; D is unresolved. CDR1 MNHEY and CDR2 SMNVEV come from the germline V gene (reference sequence). V lost 8 bases to trimming and J lost 1 base, with 9 bases between them. The CDR3 extends over 13 amino acids. CDR3 protein: CASGVVSYNEQFF. The CDR3 DNA reads TGTGCCAGCGGGGTAGTATCCTACAATGAGCAGTTCTTC.

The V and J genes are TRBV2 and TRBJ1-5, with D maybe TRBD1 (5 bases). V shed 4 bases and J shed 5 bases, with 6 bases lying between them. Germline CDR1 is SNHLY and CDR2 is FYNNEI. CDR3 length equals 12 residues. In DNA form, the CDR3 reads TGTGCCAGCAGTGCGGGGGATCAGCCCCAGCATTTT. Amino acids: CASSAGDQPQHF.

V gene TRBV6-5 combines with J gene TRBJ2-7, with D hard to call. Trimming removed 6 bases from V and 2 bases from J, with 17 bases in between. CDR1 and CDR2 from the germline V gene are MNHEY and SVGAGI. The CDR3 has 15 residues. CDR3 sequence reads: CASSFHLAAAYEQYF. The CDR3 DNA reads as TGTGCCAGCAGCTTTCATTTAGCAGCAGCCTACGAGCAGTACTTC.

The V call is TRBV6-1, the J call TRBJ2-1; D is possibly TRBD2 (7 bases). The germline CDR1 and CDR2 sequences are MNHNS and SASEGT. CDR3 length: 13 residues. V dropped 11 bases and J dropped 10 bases, with 21 bases sitting between them. The CDR3 DNA sequence: TGTGCCGCAGCGGGGACAACGAGTAGGGAGCAGTTCTTC. It yields the protein CAAAGTTSREQFF.

This clone was detected only a few times. This chain connects TRBV27 to TRBJ2-1; D remains unclear. The germline V gene has CDR1 MNHEY and CDR2 SMNVEV (reference sequence). CDR3 length: 13 amino acids. V was trimmed by 2 bases and J by 10 bases, leaving 12 bases between them. For the CDR3, the DNA is TGTGCCAGCAGTTTAGAGATAGCTGGAGAGCAGTTCTTC. Amino acids: CASSLEIAGEQFF.

This rearrangement joins TRBV11-1 to TRBJ2-7; 9 bases agree with TRBD2. The CDR3 loop spans 16 amino acids. The junction had 6 bases not matched to a gene; V was cut back by 3 bases and J by 0 bases. CDR1 and CDR2 from the germline V gene are SGHAT and FQDESV (reference sequence). The CDR3 region has the DNA TGTGCCAGCAGCTTTACGGCGGGGGGGATCTCCTACGAGCAGTACTTC. Residues: CASSFTAGGISYEQYF. Full variable domain (rest looked up from reference TRBV11-1 and TRBJ2-7): EAEVAQSPRYKITEKSQAVAFWCDPISGHATLYWYRQILGQGPELLVQFQDESVVDDSQLPKDRFSAERLKGVDSTLKIQPAELGDSAMYLCASSFTAGGISYEQYFGPGTRLTVT.

The chain recombines TRBV27 with TRBJ2-4; TRBD1 agrees at 11 bases. The CDR3 is made up of 14 amino acids. The V gene's germline CDR1 is MNHEY and CDR2 SMNVEV (reference sequence). V was clipped by 3 bases and J by 7 bases; unmatched bases: 2. CDR3 sequence: CASSLGQGGNIQYF. CDR3 DNA sequence: TGTGCCAGCAGTTTGGGACAGGGGGGGAACATTCAGTACTTC.

V usage is TRBV2 and J usage is TRBJ2-3; no clear D. Per germline, CDR1 SNHLY and CDR2 FYNNEI. Trimming shortened V by 4 bases and J by 2 bases, and 7 bases separated the two germline ends. The CDR3 contains 13 residues. CDR3 sequence reads: CASSAPSTDTQYF. The CDR3, as DNA: TGTGCCAGCAGTGCCCCCTCCACAGATACGCAGTATTTT.

V gene TRBV5-4 combines with J gene TRBJ2-1, with 12 bases that match TRBD2. J gave up 10 bases and V 2 bases, and 4 bases lay outside the gene matches. The CDR3 totals 14 residues. Germline CDR1 is SGHNT and CDR2 is YYREEE (reference sequence). The CDR3, as DNA: TGTGCCAGCAGCTTTGCTAGCGGGGGGGCCGAGCAGTTCTTC. Protein: CASSFASGGAEQFF.

The gene calls are TRBV5-5 and TRBJ1-6; TRBD1 matches 8 bases. This CDR3 region has 14 residues. Losses at the gene ends were 3 bases for V and 8 bases for J; bases not matched to a gene: 4. CDR1 and CDR2 from the germline V gene are SGHKS and YYEKEE (reference sequence). The CDR3 DNA is TGTGCCAGCAGCTCGGGACAGGTTTATTCACCCCTCCACTTT. Translating it yields CASSSGQVYSPLHF.

The rearrangement links TRBV7-9 to TRBJ1-3; D remains unclear. This CDR3 is built from 18 residues. The germline V and J ends were trimmed by 3 bases and 0 bases, with 18 bases remaining between them. Germline V lookup: CDR1 SEHNR, CDR2 FQNEAQ (reference sequence). The CDR3 sequence: CASSLNPQNLGSGNTIYF. For the CDR3, the DNA is TGTGCCAGCAGCTTGAATCCCCAGAACCTGGGCTCTGGAAACACCATATATTTT.

This clone was seen only a few times. This chain connects TRBV19 to TRBJ1-5; no reliable D call. Trimming took off 6 bases at V and 6 bases at J, with 12 bases between the two ends. This CDR3 spans 13 amino acids. Per the germline V gene, CDR1 is LNHDA and CDR2 is SQIVND (reference sequence). The CDR3: CASSKTRGQPQHF. CDR3 nucleotide sequence: TGTGCCAGTAGCAAAACTCGGGGTCAGCCCCAGCATTTT.

The chain carries TRBV19 and TRBJ1-2; a weak D match, TRBD1 (6 bases). V gave up 5 bases and J gave up 8 bases, with 21 bases separating them. Germline V gene sequence: CDR1 LNHDA, CDR2 SQIVND (reference sequence). The CDR3 covers 15 residues. The CDR3 bases are TGTGCCAGTAGTTGGGGGCAGGGGTTCATCTGGGGCTACACCTTC. Translation: CASSWGQGFIWGYTF.

This clone was recorded a few times. One end of the junction does not line up with germline, which may come from a read error. This chain joins TRBV7-7 and TRBJ1-1; D unclear. The CDR3 extends over 15 amino acids. Germline lookup yields CDR1 SSHAT and CDR2 FNYEAQ (reference sequence). CDR3 DNA: TGTGCTAGCAGCTTAGATGAGTCCGCGAACACTGAAGCTTTCTTT. This gives the protein CASSLDESANTEAFF.

The chain employs TRBV11-2 and TRBJ1-2; 8 bases are a match to TRBD1. J was trimmed by 7 bases and V by 5 bases; bases with no gene match: 15. Per the germline V gene, CDR1 is SGHAT and CDR2 is FQNNGV. The CDR3 is 16 amino acids. The CDR3 reads CASSDPERDRLGGYTF. CDR3 sequence (DNA): TGTGCCAGCAGCGACCCCGAGAGGGACAGGTTAGGTGGCTACACCTTC.

The chain joins TRBV29-1 to TRBJ2-1, with D possibly TRBD2 on 6 matching bases. The CDR3 covers 15 residues. Germline CDR1 is SQVTM and CDR2 is ANQGSEA. With 5 bases removed from V and 8 bases from J, the gap between germline ends came to 22 bases. The DNA of the CDR3 is TGCAGCGTTCTTTTCGGGACTGGATTGGGGGATGAGCAGTTCTTC. Translation: CSVLFGTGLGDEQFF.

CDR3 coding DNA: TGTGCCACCTCGAACATAATAGGACAGGCATACGAGCAGTACTTC. This translates into CATSNIIGQAYEQYF. The chain links TRBV2 to TRBJ2-7; TRBD1 matches 7 bases. Germline CDR1 SNHLY, CDR2 FYNNEI. This CDR3 region has 15 residues. J gave up 4 bases and V 10 bases, and 16 bases lay outside the gene matches. Full variable domain (rest looked up from reference TRBV2 and TRBJ2-7): EPEVTQTPSHQVTQMGQEVILRCVPISNHLYFYWYRQILGQKVEFLVSFYNNEISEKSEIFDDQFSVERPDGSNFTLKIRSTKLEDSAMYFCATSNIIGQAYEQYFGPGTRLTVT.